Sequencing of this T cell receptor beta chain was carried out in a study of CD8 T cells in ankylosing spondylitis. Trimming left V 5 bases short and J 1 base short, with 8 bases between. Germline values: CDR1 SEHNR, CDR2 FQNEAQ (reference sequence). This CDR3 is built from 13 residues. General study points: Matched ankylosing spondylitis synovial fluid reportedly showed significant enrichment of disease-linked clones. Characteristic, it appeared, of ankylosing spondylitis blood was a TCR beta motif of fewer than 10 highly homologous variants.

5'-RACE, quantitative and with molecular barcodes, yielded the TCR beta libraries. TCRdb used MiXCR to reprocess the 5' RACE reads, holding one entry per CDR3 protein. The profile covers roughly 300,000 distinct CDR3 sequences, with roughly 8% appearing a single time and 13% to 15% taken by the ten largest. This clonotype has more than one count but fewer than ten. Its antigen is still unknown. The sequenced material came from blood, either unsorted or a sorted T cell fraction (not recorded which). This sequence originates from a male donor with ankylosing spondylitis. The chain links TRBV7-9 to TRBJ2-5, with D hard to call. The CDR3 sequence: CASSPNPQETQYF. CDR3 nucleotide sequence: TGTGCCAGCAGCCCAAACCCCCAAGAGACCCAGTACTTC.